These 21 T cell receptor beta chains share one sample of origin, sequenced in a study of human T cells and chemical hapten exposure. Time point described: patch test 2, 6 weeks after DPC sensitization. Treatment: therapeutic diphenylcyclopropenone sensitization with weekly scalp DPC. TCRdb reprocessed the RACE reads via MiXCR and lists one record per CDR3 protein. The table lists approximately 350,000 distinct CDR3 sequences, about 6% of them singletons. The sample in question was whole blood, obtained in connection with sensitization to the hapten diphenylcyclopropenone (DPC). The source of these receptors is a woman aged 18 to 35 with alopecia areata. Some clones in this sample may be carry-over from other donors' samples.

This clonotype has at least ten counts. CDR3 sequence reads: CASRRQGAVDQPQHF. The CDR3 region has the DNA TGTGCCAGCAGACGACAGGGGGCGGTGGATCAGCCCCAGCATTTT. V is TRBV6-1 and J is TRBJ1-5; 10 bases match TRBD1. Germline values: CDR1 MNHNS, CDR2 SASEGT. CDR3 length equals 15 residues. With V trimmed by 6 bases and J by 5 bases, 7 bases remained unmatched.

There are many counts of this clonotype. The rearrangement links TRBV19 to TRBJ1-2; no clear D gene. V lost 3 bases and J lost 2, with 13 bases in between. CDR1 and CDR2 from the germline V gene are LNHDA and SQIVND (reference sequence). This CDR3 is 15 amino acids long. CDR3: CASSILGSANYGYTF. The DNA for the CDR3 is TGTGCCAGTAGTATTCTTGGCAGTGCGAACTATGGCTACACCTTC.

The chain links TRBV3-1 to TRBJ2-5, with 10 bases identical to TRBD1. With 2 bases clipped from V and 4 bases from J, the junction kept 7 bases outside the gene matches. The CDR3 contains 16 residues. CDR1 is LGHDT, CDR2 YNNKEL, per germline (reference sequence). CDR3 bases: TGTGCCAGCAGCCAATCACCGGGACAGGGGCGAGAGACCCAGTACTTC. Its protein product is CASSQSPGQGRETQYF.

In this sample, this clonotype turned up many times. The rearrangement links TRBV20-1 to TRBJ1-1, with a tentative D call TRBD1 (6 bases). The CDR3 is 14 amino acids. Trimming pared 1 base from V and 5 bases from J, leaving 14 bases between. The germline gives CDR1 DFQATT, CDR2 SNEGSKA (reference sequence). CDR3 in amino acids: CSARGRAGVTEAFF. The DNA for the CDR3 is TGCAGTGCTAGAGGAAGGGCAGGGGTAACTGAAGCTTTCTTT.

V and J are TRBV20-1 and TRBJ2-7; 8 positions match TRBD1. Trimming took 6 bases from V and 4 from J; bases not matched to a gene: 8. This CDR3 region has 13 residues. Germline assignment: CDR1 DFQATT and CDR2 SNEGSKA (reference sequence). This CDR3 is CSASSDREYEQYF. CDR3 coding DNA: TGCAGTGCCTCATCGGACAGGGAATACGAGCAGTACTTC.

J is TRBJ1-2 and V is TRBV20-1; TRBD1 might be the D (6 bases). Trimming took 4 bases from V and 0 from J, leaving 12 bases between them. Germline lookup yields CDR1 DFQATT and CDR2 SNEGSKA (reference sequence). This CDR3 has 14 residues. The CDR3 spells CSAISGTSNYGYTF. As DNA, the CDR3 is TGCAGTGCTATATCCGGGACATCTAACTATGGCTACACCTTC.

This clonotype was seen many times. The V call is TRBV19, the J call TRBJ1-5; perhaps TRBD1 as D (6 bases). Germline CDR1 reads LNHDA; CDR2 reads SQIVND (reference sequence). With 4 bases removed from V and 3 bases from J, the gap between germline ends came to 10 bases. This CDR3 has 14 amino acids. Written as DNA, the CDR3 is TGTGCCAGTAGTACGGACAGTCTCAATCAGCCCCAGCATTTT. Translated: CASSTDSLNQPQHF. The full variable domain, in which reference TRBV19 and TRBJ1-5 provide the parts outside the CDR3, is DGGITQSPKYLFRKEGQNVTLSCEQNLNHDAMYWYRQDPGQGLRLIYYSQIVNDFQKGDIAEGYSVSREKKESFPLTVTSAQKNPTAFYLCASSTDSLNQPQHFGDGTRLSIL.

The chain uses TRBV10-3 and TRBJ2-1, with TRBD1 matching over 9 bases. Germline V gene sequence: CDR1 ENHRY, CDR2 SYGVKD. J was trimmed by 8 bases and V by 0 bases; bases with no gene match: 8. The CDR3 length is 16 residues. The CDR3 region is CAISESAGTGRDEQFF. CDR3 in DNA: TGTGCCATCAGTGAGTCGGCCGGGACAGGGAGGGATGAGCAGTTCTTC.

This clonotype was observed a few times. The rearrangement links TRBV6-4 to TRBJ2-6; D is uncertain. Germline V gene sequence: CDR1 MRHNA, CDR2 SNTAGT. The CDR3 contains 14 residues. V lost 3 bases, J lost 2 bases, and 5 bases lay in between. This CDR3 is CASSEGTGANVLTF. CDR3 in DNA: TGTGCCAGCAGTGAGGGTACTGGGGCCAACGTCCTGACTTTC.

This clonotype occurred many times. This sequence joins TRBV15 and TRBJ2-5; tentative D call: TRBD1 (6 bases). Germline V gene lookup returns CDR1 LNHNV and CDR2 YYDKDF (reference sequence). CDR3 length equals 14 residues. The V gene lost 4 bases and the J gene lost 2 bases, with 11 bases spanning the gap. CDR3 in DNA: TGTGCCACCAGCATTTACAGGGATCAAGAGACCCAGTACTTC. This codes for CATSIYRDQETQYF.

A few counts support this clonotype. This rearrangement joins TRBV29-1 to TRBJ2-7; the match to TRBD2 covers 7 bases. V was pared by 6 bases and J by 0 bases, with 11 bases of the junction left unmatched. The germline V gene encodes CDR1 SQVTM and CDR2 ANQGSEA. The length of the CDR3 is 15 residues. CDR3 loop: CSVHGGDWYSYEQYF. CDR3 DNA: TGCAGCGTCCATGGGGGGGACTGGTACTCCTACGAGCAGTACTTC.

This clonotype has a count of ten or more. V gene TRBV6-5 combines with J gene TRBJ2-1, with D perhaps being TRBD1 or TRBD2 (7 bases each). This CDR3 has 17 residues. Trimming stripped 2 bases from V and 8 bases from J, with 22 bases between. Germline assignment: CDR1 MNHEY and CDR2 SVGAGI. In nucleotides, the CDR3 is TGTGCCAGCAGTTACCTACAGGGGTTTTCACGGGGGGATGAGCAGTTCTTC. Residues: CASSYLQGFSRGDEQFF.

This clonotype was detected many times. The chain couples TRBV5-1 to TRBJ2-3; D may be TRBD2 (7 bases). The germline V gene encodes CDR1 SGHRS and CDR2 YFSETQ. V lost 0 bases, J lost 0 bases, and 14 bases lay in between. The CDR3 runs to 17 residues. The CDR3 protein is CASSLEGRGRSTDTQYF. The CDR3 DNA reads TGCGCCAGCAGCTTGGAGGGGCGGGGGCGAAGCACAGATACGCAGTATTTT.

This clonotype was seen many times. The DNA of the CDR3 is TGTGCCAGCAGCTCCGGGACCGGGTATTCACCCCTCCACTTT. It specifies CASSSGTGYSPLHF. The rearrangement joins TRBV28 to TRBJ1-6; tentative D call: TRBD1 (5 bases). The ends were cut back, 6 bases at V and 8 bases at J, with 14 bases in the middle. Germline CDR1 is MDHEN and CDR2 is SYDVKM. This CDR3 region has 14 residues.

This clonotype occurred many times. The CDR3 loop is CASSHSRGNRNTEAFF. CDR3 DNA sequence: TGTGCCAGCAGCCATAGTAGAGGGAATAGGAACACTGAAGCTTTCTTT. This chain joins TRBV7-8 and TRBJ1-1, with D unresolved. This CDR3 is 16 amino acids long. Germline assignment: CDR1 SGHVS and CDR2 FQNEAQ. Trimming shortened V by 5 bases and J by 1 base, and 17 bases separated the two germline ends. The full variable domain, completed using reference TRBV7-8 and TRBJ1-1, is GAGVSQSPRYKVAKRGQDVALRCDPISGHVSLFWYQQALGQGPEFLTYFQNEAQLDKSGLPSDRFFAERPEGSVSTLKIQRTQQEDSAVYLCASSHSRGNRNTEAFFGQGTRLTVV.

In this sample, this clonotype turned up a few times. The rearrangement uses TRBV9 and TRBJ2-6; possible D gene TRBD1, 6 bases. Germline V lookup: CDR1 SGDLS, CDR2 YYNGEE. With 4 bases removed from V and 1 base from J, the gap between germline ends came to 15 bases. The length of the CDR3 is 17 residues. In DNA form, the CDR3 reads TGTGCCAGCAGCCCGCGGACAGTAGGGTCTGGGGCCAACGTCCTGACTTTC. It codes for CASSPRTVGSGANVLTF.

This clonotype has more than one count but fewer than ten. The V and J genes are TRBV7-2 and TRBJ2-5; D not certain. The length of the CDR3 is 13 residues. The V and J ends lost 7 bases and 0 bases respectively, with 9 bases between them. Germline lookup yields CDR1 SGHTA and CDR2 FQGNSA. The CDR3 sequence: CASTLDYQETQYF. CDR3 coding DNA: TGTGCCAGCACTCTTGACTACCAAGAGACCCAGTACTTC.

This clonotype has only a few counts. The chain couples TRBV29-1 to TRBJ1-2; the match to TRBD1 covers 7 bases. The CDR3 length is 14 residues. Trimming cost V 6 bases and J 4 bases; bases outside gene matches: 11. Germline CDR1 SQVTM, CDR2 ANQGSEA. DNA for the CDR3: TGCAGCGTCCAGGCTACCACAGGGGTCTATGGCTACACCTTC. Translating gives CSVQATTGVYGYTF. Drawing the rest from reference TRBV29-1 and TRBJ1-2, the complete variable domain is SAVISQKPSRDICQRGTSLTIQCQVDSQVTMMFWYRQQPGQSLTLIATANQGSEATYESGFVIDKFPISRPNLTFSTLTVSNMSPEDSSIYLCSVQATTGVYGYTFGSGTRLTVV.

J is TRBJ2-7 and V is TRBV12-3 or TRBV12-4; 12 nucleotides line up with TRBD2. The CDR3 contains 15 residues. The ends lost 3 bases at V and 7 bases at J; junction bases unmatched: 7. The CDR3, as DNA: TGTGCCAGCAGTTTGACTAGCGGGGGTCCCTGGGAGCAGTACTTC. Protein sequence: CASSLTSGGPWEQYF.

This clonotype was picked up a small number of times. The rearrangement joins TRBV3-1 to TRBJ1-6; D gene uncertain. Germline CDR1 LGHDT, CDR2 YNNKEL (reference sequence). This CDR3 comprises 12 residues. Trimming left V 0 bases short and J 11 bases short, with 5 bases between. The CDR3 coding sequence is TGTGCCAGCAGCCAAGACTTCCCACCCCTCCACTTT. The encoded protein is CASSQDFPPLHF.

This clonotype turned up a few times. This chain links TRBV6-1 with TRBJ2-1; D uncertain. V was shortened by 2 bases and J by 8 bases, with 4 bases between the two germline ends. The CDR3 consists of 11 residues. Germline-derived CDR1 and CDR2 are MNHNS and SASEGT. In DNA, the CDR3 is TGTGCCAGCAGTGAACAACATGAGCAGTTCTTC. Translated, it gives CASSEQHEQFF.